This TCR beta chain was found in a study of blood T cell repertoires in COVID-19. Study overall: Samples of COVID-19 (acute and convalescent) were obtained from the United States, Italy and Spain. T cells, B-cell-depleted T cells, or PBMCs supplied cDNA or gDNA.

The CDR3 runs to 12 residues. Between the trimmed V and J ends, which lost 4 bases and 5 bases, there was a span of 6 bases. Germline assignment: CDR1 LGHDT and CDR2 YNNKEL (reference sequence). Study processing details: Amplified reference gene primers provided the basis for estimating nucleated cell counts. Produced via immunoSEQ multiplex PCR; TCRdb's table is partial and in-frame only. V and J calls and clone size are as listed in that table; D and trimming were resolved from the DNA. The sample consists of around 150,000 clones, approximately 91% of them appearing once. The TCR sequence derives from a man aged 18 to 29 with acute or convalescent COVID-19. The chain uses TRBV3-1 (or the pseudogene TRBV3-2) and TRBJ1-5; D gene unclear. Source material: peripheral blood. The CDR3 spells CASSLADQPQHF. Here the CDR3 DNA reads TGTGCCAGCAGCCTGGCGGATCAGCCCCAGCATTTT.